The 23 T cell receptor beta chains in this list originate from one sample, sequenced in a study of cytomegalovirus exposure and HLA in healthy donors. The study ran its PCR with 60 Vbeta and 13 Jbeta primers. This table comes from immunoSEQ multiplex PCR, and its TCRdb copy is limited to in-frame clones, with some not included. The sample carries some 110,000 clones, roughly 80% recorded once. Input material: PBMCs. The receptors here all came from a young man in good health and CMV-seropositive.

The CDR3 is CAWSRGRGGYTF. In DNA form, the CDR3 reads TGTGCCTGGAGTAGGGGGCGTGGGGGCTACACCTTC. The chain carries TRBV30 and TRBJ1-2; 7 bases map to TRBD1. Germline loops: CDR1 GTSNPN, CDR2 SVGIG (reference sequence). This CDR3 contains 12 residues. After removal of 2 bases from V and 8 bases from J, the junction contained 5 bases not matched to a gene.

This clone was detected only once. The CDR3 DNA reads as TGTGCCAGCAGCTTACGGCAGGGGGTCGCCTATAATTCACCCCTCCACTTT. It is translated as CASSLRQGVAYNSPLHF. The genes are TRBV7-2 and TRBJ1-6, with 7 bases aligning to TRBD1. Germline CDR1 is SGHTA and CDR2 is FQGNSA. The CDR3 length is 17 residues. Trimming took 2 bases from V and 2 from J; bases not matched to a gene: 6. The entire variable domain, with the rest obtained from reference TRBV7-2 and TRBJ1-6, is as follows: GAGVSQSPSNKVTEKGKDVELRCDPISGHTALYWYRQSLGQGLEFLIYFQGNSAPDKSGLPSDRFSAERTGGSVSTLTIQRTQQEDSAVYLCASSLRQGVAYNSPLHFGNGTRLTVT.

The V call is TRBV6-5, the J call TRBJ2-5; D remains unclear. The better agreement between TRBJ2-7 and the DNA end casts doubt on the J call. The CDR3 extends over 11 amino acids. CDR1 MNHEY and CDR2 SVGAGI come from the germline V gene. The CDR3 spells CASRNGREQYF. The CDR3 nucleotides read TGTGCCAGCAGGAATGGGCGCGAGCAGTACTTC.

The chain couples TRBV7-2 to TRBJ2-5; 11 positions match TRBD2. V was pared by 6 bases and J by 5 bases, with 8 bases of the junction left unmatched. This CDR3 has 15 residues. Per germline, CDR1 SGHTA and CDR2 FQGNSA. CDR3 in DNA: TGTGCCAGCAGATATAGCGGGGGGGCTGGGGAGACCCAGTACTTC. Protein: CASRYSGGAGETQYF.

The chain joins TRBV5-1 to TRBJ2-3; 10 nucleotides agree with TRBD1. Germline loops: CDR1 SGHRS, CDR2 YFSETQ. Trimming at V came to 3 bases and at J to 5 bases, leaving 3 bases not matched to a gene. The CDR3 runs 14 residues. The DNA of the CDR3 is TGCGCCAGCAGCTCCGGACAGGGGGGAGATACGCAGTATTTT. Amino acids: CASSSGQGGDTQYF.

The chain carries TRBV7-2 and TRBJ1-2, with TRBD1 as a possible D gene (6 bases). The CDR3 extends over 13 amino acids. The germline CDR1 and CDR2 sequences are SGHTA and FQGNSA. Trimming pared 0 bases from V and 7 bases from J, leaving 9 bases between. CDR3: CASSLARGAGYTF. CDR3 coding DNA: TGTGCCAGCAGCTTAGCCAGGGGCGCTGGCTACACCTTC.

The rearrangement uses TRBV6-5 and TRBJ1-1; possibly TRBD1 for D (6 bases). This CDR3 is 15 amino acids long. CDR1 and CDR2 (germline): MNHEY, SVGAGI. V lost 0 bases, J lost 1 base, and 9 bases lay in between. In DNA, the CDR3 is TGTGCCAGCAGTTACTCGGACAGAGGGAACACTGAAGCTTTCTTT. It encodes CASSYSDRGNTEAFF.

V gene TRBV30 combines with J gene TRBJ1-4; D gene uncertain. The germline V gene encodes CDR1 GTSNPN and CDR2 SVGIG (reference sequence). This CDR3 is built from 13 residues. V lost 3 bases and J lost 5, with 10 bases in between. The CDR3, as DNA: TGTGCCTGGAGGGCGGGCCAAAATGAAAAACTGTTTTTT. Amino acids: CAWRAGQNEKLFF.

The V call is TRBV25-1, the J call TRBJ1-2; D uncertain. Trimming took 1 base from V and 6 from J, leaving 9 bases between them. Germline V gene sequence: CDR1 MGHDK, CDR2 SYGVNS. The CDR3 sequence is 13 residues long. The CDR3 sequence: CASSESIGDGYTF. CDR3 DNA sequence: TGTGCCAGCAGTGAATCCATCGGAGATGGCTACACCTTC.

The chain uses TRBV20-1 and TRBJ2-3; D not resolved. CDR1 and CDR2 (germline): DFQATT, SNEGSKA (reference sequence). The CDR3 runs 11 residues. The CDR3 reads CSSLNTDTQYF. CDR3 DNA: TGCAGCTCCCTTAACACAGATACGCAGTATTTT.

The rearrangement links TRBV5-6 to TRBJ1-6; 10 bases fit TRBD1. Trimming removed 1 base from V and 4 bases from J; junction bases left unmatched: 5. In germline, CDR1 is SGHDT, CDR2 YYEEEE. The CDR3 has 17 residues. CDR3 amino acids: CASSLFGQGEYNSPLHF. The CDR3 DNA reads as TGTGCCAGCAGCTTGTTCGGACAGGGGGAATATAATTCACCCCTCCACTTT.

This clone was seen a handful of times. The chain employs TRBV5-8 and TRBJ2-7; 7 bases map to TRBD2. V lost 4 bases, J lost 0 bases, and 16 bases stayed unmatched. The CDR3 runs 18 residues. Per germline, CDR1 SGHTS and CDR2 YDEGEE. CDR3 amino acids: CASSRAGFLTPNSYEQYF. The DNA for the CDR3 is TGTGCCAGCAGCCGAGCGGGATTTCTAACCCCCAACTCCTACGAGCAGTACTTC.

The chain joins TRBV2 to TRBJ2-6; TRBD1 agrees at 7 bases. Germline-derived CDR1 and CDR2 are SNHLY and FYNNEI. The CDR3 spans 15 residues. V dropped 5 bases and J dropped 1; count of bases not matched to a gene: 2. CDR3 protein: CASSLQGSGANVLTF. The CDR3 DNA reads as TGTGCCAGCAGTCTACAGGGGTCTGGGGCCAACGTCCTGACTTTC.

This sequence joins TRBV7-8 and TRBJ2-5; TRBD2 might be the D (6 bases). Trimming cost V 0 bases and J 4 bases, with 6 bases left between them. Germline lookup yields CDR1 SGHVS and CDR2 FQNEAQ. CDR3 length equals 13 residues. The CDR3 nucleotides are TGTGCCAGCAGCTTAGCGGGGGGAGAGACCCAGTACTTC. Protein sequence: CASSLAGGETQYF.

This chain links TRBV15 with TRBJ2-3, with D tentatively TRBD2 (6 bases). The V end was cut by 1 base, the J end by 2 bases, with 7 bases between. This CDR3 comprises 14 residues. Germline V lookup: CDR1 LNHNV, CDR2 YYDKDF (reference sequence). The chain's CDR3 is CATSRGGDTDTQYF. The CDR3 coding sequence is TGTGCCACCAGCAGAGGGGGGGACACAGATACGCAGTATTTT.

V is TRBV11-2 and J is TRBJ2-1; TRBD2 matches 11 bases. Trimming took 4 bases from V and 5 from J; bases not matched to a gene: 7. Germline V gene sequence: CDR1 SGHAT, CDR2 FQNNGV. The length of the CDR3 is 16 residues. CDR3 bases: TGTGCCAGCAGCTCTCTTAGCGGGGGGGTTCACAATGAGCAGTTCTTC. This encodes CASSSLSGGVHNEQFF.

The genes are TRBV28 and TRBJ1-5, with 9 bases fitting TRBD1. Germline V lookup: CDR1 MDHEN, CDR2 SYDVKM. There are 15 residues in the CDR3. After removal of 3 bases from V and 1 base from J, the junction contained 1 base not matched to a gene. The CDR3 sequence is CASSLGTGSNQPQHF. The CDR3 DNA is TGTGCCAGCAGTTTGGGGACAGGGAGCAATCAGCCCCAGCATTTT.

The gene calls are TRBV4-2 and TRBJ1-1; 10 positions match TRBD1. Germline V lookup: CDR1 LGHNA, CDR2 YNFKEQ. The CDR3 is 14 residues long. With 3 bases clipped from V and 3 bases from J, the junction kept 1 base outside the gene matches. Here the CDR3 reads CASSHGTGDTEAFF. Written as DNA, the CDR3 is TGTGCCAGCAGCCACGGGACAGGGGACACTGAAGCTTTCTTT.

V usage is TRBV5-4 and J usage is TRBJ1-4, with D perhaps TRBD1 (6 bases). Germline CDR1 is SGHNT and CDR2 is YYREEE (reference sequence). V was pared by 4 bases and J by 7 bases, with 14 bases between. There are 14 residues in the CDR3. CDR3 protein: CASSPGDKGEKLFF. The DNA for the CDR3 is TGTGCCAGCAGCCCAGGGGATAAGGGTGAAAAACTGTTTTTT.

The V gene is TRBV5-6, the J gene TRBJ2-5; D is uncertain. Germline V gene sequence: CDR1 SGHDT, CDR2 YYEEEE. The V and J ends lost 1 base and 2 bases respectively, with 9 bases between them. This CDR3 spans 14 amino acids. This CDR3 is CASSLIEVQETQYF. CDR3 sequence (DNA): TGTGCCAGCAGCTTGATCGAGGTTCAAGAGACCCAGTACTTC.

This chain connects TRBV29-1 to TRBJ2-5; D unclear. Trimming removed 6 bases at V and 1 base at J, with 3 bases between. Per germline, CDR1 SQVTM and CDR2 ANQGSEA. This CDR3 region has 10 residues. CDR3 amino acids: CSVRQETQYF. For the CDR3, the DNA is TGCAGCGTCCGCCAAGAGACCCAGTACTTC. The whole variable domain, remainder taken from reference TRBV29-1 and TRBJ2-5, is SAVISQKPSRDICQRGTSLTIQCQVDSQVTMMFWYRQQPGQSLTLIATANQGSEATYESGFVIDKFPISRPNLTFSTLTVSNMSPEDSSIYLCSVRQETQYFGPGTRLLVL.

This rearrangement joins TRBV21-1 to TRBJ1-4; the table's D call, TRBD1, has no DNA check behind it. TRBV21-1 constitutes a pseudogene. The CDR3 spans 15 residues. CDR3 sequence (DNA): TGTGCCAGCAGCGAGCAGGTGTTTTATAATGAAAAACTGTTTTTT. It is translated as CASSEQVFYNEKLFF.

The chain employs TRBV7-9 and TRBJ1-1; weak D call: TRBD1 (6 bases). This CDR3 spans 13 amino acids. V gave up 4 bases and J gave up 4 bases, with 10 bases separating them. The V gene's germline CDR1 is SEHNR and CDR2 FQNEAQ (reference sequence). The CDR3 nucleotides read TGTGCCAGCAGCTACAGGGTTTCCACTGAAGCTTTCTTT. It codes for CASSYRVSTEAFF.